A single sample is the source of the 31 T cell receptor beta chains below, sequenced in a study of blood T cell repertoires in COVID-19 (dated by TCRdb to 2018 to 2021). The method was the immunoSEQ multiplex PCR assay. Drawn from immuneACCESS, this table holds only the in-frame rearrangements with V and J called that TCRdb kept. Clones are partly lost; checked studies trace under half to an unresolved V gene and leave the rest unexplained. In all, the sample holds about 200,000 clones, and 80% to 90% of those were seen once. Over 9.5% of the sample rests with the top ten. Sample: peripheral blood. The receptors stem from a human donor with active or convalescent COVID-19. The donor label of this sample is uncertain.

This clone occurred a few times. This chain uses TRBV5-1 with TRBJ2-7; TRBD1 might be the D (6 bases). Germline CDR1 SGHRS, CDR2 YFSETQ. The CDR3 is made up of 16 amino acids. Trimming removed 0 bases at V and 2 bases at J, with 15 bases between. The CDR3 spells CASSLAGTLRTYEQYF. As DNA, the CDR3 is TGCGCCAGCAGCTTGGCCGGGACATTGAGGACCTACGAGCAGTACTTC.

The gene calls are TRBV30 and TRBJ2-3, with a possible D match to TRBD2 (7 bases). CDR3 size: 15 residues. V was clipped by 4 bases and J by 4 bases, with 18 bases between them. CDR1 and CDR2 (germline): GTSNPN, SVGIG (reference sequence). CDR3 bases: TGTGCCTGGAACCTCGGCGGGGGCGCCCCAGATACGCAGTATTTT. Protein sequence: CAWNLGGGAPDTQYF.

The chain carries TRBV12-3 or TRBV12-4 and TRBJ1-1; D may be TRBD1 (6 bases). CDR3 length equals 12 residues. Trimming shortened V by 4 bases and J by 8 bases, and 11 bases separated the two germline ends. CDR3 nucleotides: TGTGCCAGCAGTTCCGGGACACCAGAAGCTTTCTTT. It translates to CASSSGTPEAFF.

J is TRBJ1-2 and V is TRBV7-9, with TRBD1 as a possible D gene (5 bases). The CDR3 extends over 15 amino acids. Germline V gene lookup returns CDR1 SEHNR and CDR2 FQNEAQ (reference sequence). Trimming removed 5 bases from V and 4 bases from J, with 17 bases in between. This chain's CDR3 is CASSLPPRQSYGYTF. CDR3 sequence (DNA): TGTGCCAGCAGCCTACCACCCCGACAGAGCTATGGCTACACCTTC.

The chain carries TRBV5-1 and TRBJ1-1; the D gene is possibly TRBD1 (5 bases). The CDR3 extends over 15 amino acids. Germline lookup yields CDR1 SGHRS and CDR2 YFSETQ. V was trimmed by 5 bases and J by 1 base, leaving 15 bases between them. This chain's CDR3 is CASSSLGQTNTEAFF. Written as DNA, the CDR3 is TGCGCCAGCAGTTCCCTTGGACAAACGAACACTGAAGCTTTCTTT.

V usage is TRBV5-6 and J usage is TRBJ2-1, with 8 bases identical to TRBD2. Germline CDR1 and CDR2: SGHDT and YYEEEE. V shed 0 bases, J shed 10 bases, and the junction held 9 bases outside the gene matches. The CDR3 contains 15 residues. CDR3 DNA sequence: TGTGCCAGCAGCTTGGAAACTCGGGAGGGAGGAGAGCAGTTCTTC. Translation: CASSLETREGGEQFF.

This rearrangement joins TRBV6-2 or TRBV6-3 to TRBJ2-2, with a tentative D call TRBD2 (7 bases). In germline, CDR1 is MNHEY, CDR2 SVGEGT. The CDR3 totals 17 residues. V was shortened by 2 bases and J by 1 base, with 14 bases between the two germline ends. The CDR3: CASSYAGDIENTGELFF. The DNA of the CDR3 is TGTGCCAGCAGTTACGCGGGGGACATAGAGAACACCGGGGAGCTGTTTTTT.

The chain couples TRBV18 to TRBJ2-3, with 14 bases aligning to TRBD2. Germline V gene data show CDR1 as KGHSH and CDR2 as LQKENI. The CDR3 totals 17 residues. The junction had 3 bases not matched to a gene; V was cut back by 1 base and J by 3 bases. DNA for the CDR3: TGTGCCAGCTCACCACAGAGGACTAGCGGGAGGACAGATACGCAGTATTTT. Translated, it gives CASSPQRTSGRTDTQYF.

V and J are TRBV19 and TRBJ1-2; 8 bases line up with TRBD1. J gave up 6 bases and V 5 bases, and 5 bases lay outside the gene matches. From germline, CDR1 is LNHDA and CDR2 SQIVND (reference sequence). The CDR3 has 13 amino acids. CDR3 in amino acids: CASSPRGQDGYTF. CDR3 DNA: TGTGCCAGTAGTCCCAGGGGGCAGGATGGCTACACCTTC.

The J gene is TRBJ1-2, the V gene TRBV24-1; 10 positions match TRBD1. After removal of 3 bases from V and 3 bases from J, the junction contained 6 bases not matched to a gene. Germline CDR1 is KGHDR and CDR2 is SFDVKD. The length of the CDR3 is 16 residues. CDR3 region: CATSDPRTGGYYGYTF. The DNA of the CDR3 is TGTGCCACCAGTGATCCCCGGACAGGGGGTTACTATGGCTACACCTTC.

As regards this clone: The junction departs from the called germline gene at one end, perhaps through a read error. V gene TRBV7-7 combines with J gene TRBJ2-1; 8 bases are a match to TRBD2. The CDR3 covers 15 residues. Germline V gives CDR1 SSHAT, CDR2 FNYEAQ (reference sequence). The CDR3 loop is CASSLGLAGSGEQFF. In DNA, the CDR3 is TGTGCTAGCAGCTTAGGATTAGCGGGAAGCGGTGAGCAGTTCTTC. The whole variable domain, remainder taken from reference TRBV7-7 and TRBJ2-1, is GAGVSQSPRYKVTKRGQDVTLRCDPISSHATLYWYQQALGQGPEFLTYFNYEAQPDKSGLPSDRFSAERPEGSISTLTIQRTEQRDSAMYRCASSLGLAGSGEQFFGPGTRLTVL.

The genes are TRBV6-2 or TRBV6-3 and TRBJ2-1, with TRBD1 as a possible D gene (5 bases). CDR3 length equals 15 residues. Germline loops: CDR1 MNHEY, CDR2 SVGEGT. V lost 5 bases, J lost 0 bases, and 11 bases lay in between. This chain's CDR3 is CASSDDRPSYNEQFF. The DNA for the CDR3 is TGTGCCAGCAGTGACGACAGACCCTCCTACAATGAGCAGTTCTTC.

The CDR3 DNA is TGCGCCAGCAGCCAAAACGCGGGAGGTTCTGGAAACACCATATATTTT. It codes for CASSQNAGGSGNTIYF. The V and J genes are TRBV4-3 and TRBJ1-3; D call uncertain. CDR1 and CDR2 (germline): LGHNA, YSLEER. CDR3 length equals 16 residues. Trimming took off 2 bases at V and 1 base at J, with 12 bases between the two ends.

This sequence joins TRBV9 and TRBJ2-3, with D perhaps TRBD2 (6 bases). This CDR3 contains 16 residues. Germline V gene lookup returns CDR1 SGDLS and CDR2 YYNGEE. Trimming took 2 bases from V and 2 from J, leaving 15 bases between them. This chain's CDR3 is CASSVRPGTSTDTQYF. DNA for the CDR3: TGTGCCAGCAGCGTGAGACCCGGGACTTCCACAGATACGCAGTATTTT.

The chain recombines TRBV24-1 with TRBJ2-2, with D perhaps matching TRBD1 (6 bases). CDR1 and CDR2 from the germline V gene are KGHDR and SFDVKD. This CDR3 has 16 residues. V lost 3 bases, J lost 8 bases, and 18 bases lay in between. The CDR3 here is CATSDSARGSRGELFF. The CDR3 DNA follows: TGTGCCACCAGTGATAGCGCCAGGGGCTCCCGGGGGGAGCTGTTTTTT.

The CDR3 sequence: CASSLGGEGNQPQHF. CDR3 in DNA: TGTGCCAGCAGCCTCGGGGGGGAAGGGAATCAGCCCCAGCATTTT. J is TRBJ1-5 and V is TRBV7-9, with D perhaps matching TRBD1 (5 bases). This CDR3 has 15 residues. Germline loops: CDR1 SEHNR, CDR2 FQNEAQ (reference sequence). V was cut by 5 bases and J by 4 bases, with 15 bases left in between.

The V and J genes are TRBV6-5 and TRBJ2-7; no definite D call. V dropped 11 bases and J dropped 1 base, with 9 bases sitting between them. The CDR3 is made up of 11 amino acids. CDR1 and CDR2 from the germline V gene are MNHEY and SVGAGI. Here the CDR3 reads CAGTLSYEQYF. CDR3 DNA: TGTGCCGGCACACTATCCTACGAGCAGTACTTC.

The gene calls are TRBV3-1 (or the pseudogene TRBV3-2) and TRBJ2-5, with a weak D call TRBD2 (6 bases). CDR1 LGHDT and CDR2 YNNKEL come from the germline V gene (reference sequence). Trimming removed 8 bases from V and 4 bases from J, with 17 bases in between. CDR3 length: 14 residues. CDR3 loop: CASSQGPGGETQYF. The CDR3 DNA reads as TGTGCCAGCTCCCAAGGACCCGGGGGAGAGACCCAGTACTTC.

In this sample, this clone turned up once. This same CDR3 is encoded by further DNA sequences in the sample. In DNA form, the CDR3 reads TGTGCCAGCAGTTCGCGCCAGGGAAGCAATCAGCCCCAGCATTTT. Residues: CASSSRQGSNQPQHF. The chain has TRBV6-5 and TRBJ1-5; TRBD1 might be the D (5 bases). CDR1 is MNHEY and CDR2 is SVGAGI in the germline V gene. V dropped 4 bases and J dropped 1 base, with 11 bases sitting between them. This CDR3 has 15 residues.

The chain uses TRBV4-3 and TRBJ1-4; maybe TRBD1 (5 bases). V was trimmed by 1 base and J by 8 bases, leaving 14 bases between them. This CDR3 has 15 residues. Looked up from germline, CDR1 is LGHNA and CDR2 is YSLEER. The DNA of the CDR3 is TGCGCCAGCAGCCAAGCATCAGGGTTTAGGGAAAAACTGTTTTTT. Its translation is CASSQASGFREKLFF.

The genes are TRBV5-1 and TRBJ1-2; 8 nucleotides agree with TRBD1. V lost 5 bases, J lost 4 bases, and 13 bases stayed unmatched. This CDR3 comprises 16 residues. From germline, CDR1 is SGHRS and CDR2 YFSETQ. The DNA of the CDR3 is TGCGCCAGCAGACTGCAGGGGGCCTCTTGGGCCTATGGCTACACCTTC. Its protein product is CASRLQGASWAYGYTF. The whole variable domain, filled in from reference TRBV5-1 and TRBJ1-2, reads KAGVTQTPRYLIKTRGQQVTLSCSPISGHRSVSWYQQTPGQGLQFLFEYFSETQRNKGNFPGRFSGRQFSNSRSEMNVSTLELGDSALYLCASRLQGASWAYGYTFGSGTRLTVV.

This chain links TRBV6-1 with TRBJ1-4; D is perhaps TRBD1 (5 bases). From germline, CDR1 is MNHNS and CDR2 SASEGT. CDR3 length: 15 amino acids. With 3 bases removed from V and 5 bases from J, the gap between germline ends came to 13 bases. CDR3 sequence (DNA): TGTGCCAGCAGTGACCCTGGCAGGGAAAATGAAAAACTGTTTTTT. Its translation: CASSDPGRENEKLFF.

The chain joins TRBV7-3 to TRBJ1-3; D remains unclear. Germline CDR1 reads SGHTA; CDR2 reads FQGTGA. Trimming stripped 0 bases from V and 4 bases from J, with 7 bases between. The CDR3 runs to 14 residues. The CDR3 here is CASSLTLAGNTIYF. CDR3 nucleotide sequence: TGTGCCAGCAGCTTAACGTTAGCAGGAAACACCATATATTTT.

V gene TRBV24-1 combines with J gene TRBJ2-3; TRBD2 agrees at 8 bases. This CDR3 is 20 amino acids long. Germline V gene data show CDR1 as KGHDR and CDR2 as SFDVKD. After removal of 0 bases from V and 3 bases from J, the junction contained 16 bases not matched to a gene. This chain's CDR3 is CATSDLGRDSGKGWTDTQYF. The CDR3 coding sequence is TGTGCCACCAGTGATTTGGGTAGGGATAGCGGGAAAGGGTGGACAGATACGCAGTATTTT.

The V call is TRBV29-1, the J call TRBJ2-5; 10 bases fit TRBD2. Germline V CDR1 and CDR2: SQVTM, ANQGSEA. The J segment lost 5 bases and the V segment lost 6 bases, leaving 6 bases of the junction unmatched. The CDR3 totals 13 residues. CDR3 DNA sequence: TGCAGCGTCCCCCAAGCGGGGGGGGAGACCCAGTACTTC. Protein sequence: CSVPQAGGETQYF.

This chain uses TRBV27 with TRBJ2-7, with no clear D. The CDR3 contains 15 residues. V gave up 0 bases and J gave up 4 bases, with 13 bases separating them. Germline V gene sequence: CDR1 MNHEY, CDR2 SMNVEV (reference sequence). The CDR3 coding sequence is TGTGCCAGCAGTTTATCGGGCCACTTTGGGTACGAGCAGTACTTC. This encodes CASSLSGHFGYEQYF.

This chain joins TRBV24-1 and TRBJ2-4; 13 bases map to TRBD2. Trimming took 4 bases from V and 6 from J; bases not matched to a gene: 8. Germline CDR1 and CDR2: KGHDR and SFDVKD. This CDR3 region has 17 residues. Here the CDR3 reads CATSDPTSGGAGNIQYF. CDR3 sequence (DNA): TGTGCCACCAGTGACCCTACTAGCGGGGGGGCCGGAAACATTCAGTACTTC.

This clone was seen just once. For the CDR3, the DNA is TGTGCCAGCAGCCAAGGACTACCCTCCTACGAGCAGTACTTC. Translated, it gives CASSQGLPSYEQYF. The V call is TRBV4-2, the J call TRBJ2-7; perhaps TRBD2 as D (5 bases). Germline lookup yields CDR1 LGHNA and CDR2 YNFKEQ. CDR3 length equals 14 residues. Trimming pared 1 base from V and 0 bases from J, leaving 7 bases between.

This chain links TRBV19 with TRBJ1-5, with TRBD1 identical over 7 bases. V was pared by 1 base and J by 4 bases, with 13 bases of the junction left unmatched. This CDR3 is 18 amino acids long. Per germline, CDR1 LNHDA and CDR2 SQIVND (reference sequence). Here the CDR3 DNA reads TGTGCCAGTAGTATAGTTACTAGCGGACAGGCCCTAAATCAGCCCCAGCATTTT. The encoded protein is CASSIVTSGQALNQPQHF.

The rearrangement joins TRBV18 to TRBJ2-3, with 12 bases lining up with TRBD2. From germline, CDR1 is KGHSH and CDR2 LQKENI. The CDR3 covers 16 residues. V shed 5 bases and J 0 bases; nucleotides not matched to a gene: 3. CDR3 region: CASSVGTSGSTDTQYF. CDR3 coding DNA: TGTGCCAGCTCAGTCGGGACTAGCGGGAGCACAGATACGCAGTATTTT.

The rearrangement links TRBV6-5 to TRBJ2-7; 8 bases map to TRBD2. The CDR3 consists of 14 residues. The trim removed 5 bases at V and 6 bases at J, leaving 9 bases unmatched. Germline V gene sequence: CDR1 MNHEY, CDR2 SVGAGI. The chain's CDR3 is CASSPRGGRSEQYF. DNA for the CDR3: TGTGCCAGCAGTCCTCGGGGGGGCCGGAGCGAGCAGTACTTC.